This is a list of T cell receptor beta chains from one sample in a study of shared clonotypes between healthy human individuals. The protocol was immunoSEQ multiplex PCR, while the TCRdb copy is restricted to in-frame clones and leaves out a portion. In the table there are about 960,000 clones, approximately 76% of which are singletons. The sequencing input was memory CD4+ T cells sorted from blood. These receptors came from a man younger than 35 in good health. The CDR3 runs from the conserved cysteine through the conserved F or W. Each record gives: V gene, CDR3 length, J gene, CDR3 protein.

v_gene: TRBV2
len: 14
j_gene: TRBJ2-7
CDR3aa: CASTSGTGNYEQYF

v_gene: TRBV28
len: 13
j_gene: TRBJ1-1
CDR3aa: CASKGGSVTEAFF

v_gene: TRBV7-9
len: 17
j_gene: TRBJ1-5
CDR3aa: CASSLDGGRGLNQPQHF

v_gene: TRBV5-1
len: 11
j_gene: TRBJ2-3
CDR3aa: CASSLTDTQYF

v_gene: TRBV27
len: 15
j_gene: TRBJ2-3
CDR3aa: CASVPLYPSTDTQYF

v_gene: TRBV7-8
len: 18
j_gene: TRBJ2-3
CDR3aa: CASSLGTSGGGSTDTQYF

v_gene: TRBV19
len: 16
j_gene: TRBJ2-1
CDR3aa: CASSPLGDRGYNEQFF

v_gene: TRBV25-1
len: 15
j_gene: TRBJ2-3
CDR3aa: CASSPTSGGADTQYF

v_gene: TRBV18
len: 14
j_gene: TRBJ1-6
CDR3aa: CASSPRQEASPLHF

v_gene: TRBV30
len: 15
j_gene: TRBJ2-1
CDR3aa: CAWSYGSSSYNEQFF

v_gene: TRBV2
len: 14
j_gene: TRBJ1-1
CDR3aa: CASSAGGMNTEAFF

v_gene: TRBV5-4
len: 15
j_gene: TRBJ2-3
CDR3aa: CASSLESVVTDTQYF

v_gene: TRBV30
len: 13
j_gene: TRBJ2-7
CDR3aa: CAWGGQGFYEQYF

v_gene: TRBV5-5
len: 15
j_gene: TRBJ1-2
CDR3aa: CASSLASGAAYGYTF

v_gene: TRBV6-4
len: 16
j_gene: TRBJ2-5
CDR3aa: CASSAVTGARLETQYF

v_gene: TRBV5-4
len: 14
j_gene: TRBJ2-2
CDR3aa: CASRPDRGTGELFF

v_gene: TRBV19
len: 15
j_gene: TRBJ2-4
CDR3aa: CASSLRGGQSSIQYF

v_gene: TRBV11-2
len: 15
j_gene: TRBJ2-1
CDR3aa: CASSLDRGVYNEQFF